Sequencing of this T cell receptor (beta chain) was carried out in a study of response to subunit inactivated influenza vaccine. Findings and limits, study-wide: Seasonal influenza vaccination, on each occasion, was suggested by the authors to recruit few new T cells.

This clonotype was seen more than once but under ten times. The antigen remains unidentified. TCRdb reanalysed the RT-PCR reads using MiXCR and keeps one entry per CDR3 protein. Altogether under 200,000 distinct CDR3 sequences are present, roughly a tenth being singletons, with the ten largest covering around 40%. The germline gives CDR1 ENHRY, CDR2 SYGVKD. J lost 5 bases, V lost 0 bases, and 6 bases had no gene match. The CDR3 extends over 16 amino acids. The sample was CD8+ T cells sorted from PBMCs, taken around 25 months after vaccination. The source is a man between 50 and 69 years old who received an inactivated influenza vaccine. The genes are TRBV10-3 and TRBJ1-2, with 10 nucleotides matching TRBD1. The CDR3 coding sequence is TGTGCCATCAGTGAGTCGCGGACAGGGGGAGGTTATGGCTACACCTTC. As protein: CAISESRTGGGYGYTF.